This T cell receptor (beta chain) came from a study of CD8 T cells in Susac syndrome. The RNA input was roughly 0.45 to 1 ug, and it was reverse transcribed with random hexamers. TCRdb used MiXCR to reprocess the immunoSEQ multiplex PCR reads, holding one entry per CDR3 protein. The sample carries over 150,000 distinct CDR3 sequences, 90% to 95% recorded once. The CDR3 is made up of 16 amino acids. Germline assignment: CDR1 SGHRS and CDR2 YFSETQ. The junction had 6 bases not matched to a gene; V was cut back by 2 bases and J by 4 bases. Material: CD4+ T cells from PBMCs. The chain carries TRBV5-1 and TRBJ2-5; TRBD2 matches at 12 bases. This TCR came from a human donor with Susac syndrome. The CDR3 DNA reads as TGCGCCAGCAGCTTCCTCGGACTAGCGGGATCAGAGACCCAGTACTTC. Its protein product is CASSFLGLAGSETQYF.